Listed below are T cell receptor beta chains from one sample, sequenced in a study of blood T cells in healthy people across ages. TCRdb independently ran MiXCR on the 5' RACE reads; one entry per CDR3 protein. The sample shows more than 700,000 distinct CDR3 sequences, approximately 53% of them seen only once. Sequencing was performed on blood. These receptors all come from an elderly man in good health. CDR3s leave out the opening cysteine and the closing phenylalanine or tryptophan.

j_call | v_call | cdr3_aa
. | TRBV28 | ASIAAGGVYEQY
TRBJ2-5 | TRBV5-1 | ASSLSSGSRQETQY
TRBJ2-7 | TRBV5-1 | ASSLALAGVPDEQY
TRBJ1-6 | TRBV28 | ASSLGFETIPLH
TRBJ1-5 | TRBV20-1 | SAGTGADQPQH
TRBJ2-7 | TRBV27 | ASSLKASSSSYEQY
TRBJ2-1 | TRBV7-9 | ASSLVSQRLADDNEQF
TRBJ1-1 | TRBV6-2/TRBV6-3 | ACDRGGTEAF
TRBJ2-7 | TRBV10-3 | AISESVGKSYEQY
TRBJ2-3 | TRBV12-3/TRBV12-4 | ASSPAGGVHRDAY
TRBJ2-5 | TRBV28 | ASSLFFRTMY
TRBJ2-7 | TRBV4-2 | ASSQGLMAASVLSEQY
TRBJ2-2 | TRBV18 | ASSPAANTGELF
TRBJ2-1 | TRBV9 | ASSVESSGAPPYNEQF
TRBJ2-3 | TRBV6-2/TRBV6-3 | ASSSVDTQY
TRBJ1-2 | TRBV12-3/TRBV12-4 | ASSPQVGNYGYT
TRBJ1-2 | TRBV20-1 | SARVEGAGRNYGYT
TRBJ2-1 | TRBV9 | ASSVGSGRRF
TRBJ2-1 | TRBV4-2 | ASSQDATSGRADSPPEQF
TRBJ2-1 | TRBV29-1 | SASSRSYNEQF
TRBJ1-2 | TRBV28 | ASSLRNPGGYT
TRBJ2-7 | TRBV6-1 | ASSDRGKDEQY
. | TRBV6-2/TRBV6-3 | ASSYSYLAGPLEQY
TRBJ2-3 | TRBV7-8 | ASSLGTSGSSDTQY
TRBJ2-5 | TRBV5-1 | ASSYPAQGDQETQY
TRBJ2-7 | TRBV7-9 | ASSLGLAGDLLY
TRBJ1-4 | TRBV4-1 | ASSLPGGVRGRANEKLF
TRBJ2-7 | TRBV4-2 | ASSRTRGSDTEQY
TRBJ2-7 | TRBV15 | ATSRDVLDYEQY
TRBJ1-2 | TRBV11-2 | ASSLAGSDRGYT
TRBJ2-7 | TRBV12-3/TRBV12-4 | ASRTGGVYEQY
TRBJ2-1 | TRBV27 | ASSKLPGGVNEQF
TRBJ1-6 | TRBV7-2 | ASSLEEGLNSPLH
TRBJ2-3 | TRBV29-1 | SVGLGISTDTQY
TRBJ2-5 | TRBV15 | ATSRLGLADSQETQY
TRBJ2-1 | TRBV28 | ASSSFTGGDRLYNEQF
TRBJ2-7 | TRBV20-1 | SARPAGVNYEQY
TRBJ2-5 | TRBV4-1 | ASSQDPAGGGETQY